Below, 27 T cell receptor beta chains from the same sample are listed, as sequenced in a study of blood T cells in healthy people across ages (dated by TCRdb to the mid-2010s). To prepare the library, 5' RACE was applied. For sequencing, an Illumina HiSeq 2500 was employed. A second PCR of about 7 to 12 cycles was performed with a sample-barcoded 5' primer and a J-beta primer mix. TCRdb cleaned the public reads at Q25 with fastp, built clones with MiXCR and kept in-frame beta chains. Here each entry gathers all rows of one CDR3 protein and keeps the most common genes and DNA. The sample table lists approximately 680,000 distinct CDR3 sequences, roughly 30% of them with a count of one. The ten top clones hold 15% of the sample. Sequencing used blood. Receptors originate from an elderly woman in good health. Donor details come from another sample of the same person, matched by shared clones.

There are many counts of this clonotype. The rearrangement joins TRBV7-2 to TRBJ2-7; 7 bases are shared with TRBD2. The germline CDR1 and CDR2 sequences are SGHTA and FQGNSA. The trim removed 3 bases at V and 3 bases at J, leaving 2 bases unmatched. The CDR3 totals 13 residues. The CDR3 DNA reads as TGTGCCAGCAGCTTCGGCGGGGGCTACGAGCAGTACTTC. Translation: CASSFGGGYEQYF.

The table lists this clonotype with many counts. The chain joins TRBV30 to TRBJ2-4; a possible D gene is TRBD1 (5 bases). CDR1 is GTSNPN and CDR2 is SVGIG in the germline V gene (reference sequence). The CDR3 totals 12 residues. Trimming pared 2 bases from V and 8 bases from J, leaving 10 bases between. The CDR3 spells CAWSKGDHIQYF. CDR3 coding DNA: TGTGCCTGGAGTAAAGGGGATCACATTCAGTACTTC.

Many counts were recorded for this clonotype. The rearrangement joins TRBV4-1 to TRBJ2-7, with 7 bases that match TRBD1. The CDR3 is 15 amino acids. Trimming removed 0 bases from V and 8 bases from J; junction bases left unmatched: 10. Germline assignment: CDR1 MGHRA and CDR2 YSYEKL. In DNA, the CDR3 is TGCGCCAGCAGCCAAGATAGGGACAGCGGCTTAAAGCAGTACTTC. Amino acids: CASSQDRDSGLKQYF.

The chain employs TRBV5-5 and TRBJ2-4; D is unclear. The J call could be wrong; TRBJ2-7 is a better fit for the DNA end. CDR1 and CDR2 (germline): SGHKS, YYEKEE (reference sequence). The CDR3 contains 15 residues. CDR3 protein: CASSLVSSFSYEQYF. Here the CDR3 DNA reads TGTGCCAGCAGCTTGGTTAGTTCGTTCTCCTACGAGCAGTACTTC.

This clonotype was seen at least ten times. This sequence joins TRBV7-9 and TRBJ2-5; D is uncertain. V lost 0 bases to trimming and J lost 2 bases, with 19 bases between them. Germline CDR1 SEHNR, CDR2 FQNEAQ (reference sequence). This CDR3 has 18 amino acids. The DNA of the CDR3 is TGTGCCAGCAGCTTAGCGAGGCCATTTCCTACCTCACAAGAGACCCAGTACTTC. Translated, it gives CASSLARPFPTSQETQYF.

This sequence joins TRBV6-4 and TRBJ2-1; D perhaps matches TRBD2 (5 bases). V lost 0 bases and J 2 bases, leaving 8 bases between the germline ends. This CDR3 has 15 residues. Germline V gene sequence: CDR1 MRHNA, CDR2 SNTAGT. The CDR3 loop reads CASSDSSEPYNEQFF. The CDR3 bases are TGTGCCAGCAGTGACTCTAGCGAACCCTACAATGAGCAGTTCTTC.

Worth noting for this clonotype: A single base separates this from a much larger clone, so it may be a read error. The rearrangement joins TRBV29-1 to TRBJ2-7; 7 bases map to TRBD1. After removal of 6 bases from V and 7 bases from J, the junction contained 15 bases not matched to a gene. The CDR3 runs to 14 residues. The V gene's germline CDR1 is SQVTM and CDR2 ANQGSEA. CDR3 coding DNA: TGCAGCGTCCGACACACAGGGGTTTACAATGAGCAGTACTTC. Its protein is CSVRHTGVYNEQYF.

The V gene is TRBV20-1, the J gene TRBJ2-7; 9 bases are shared with TRBD1. The V and J ends lost 6 bases and 5 bases, in that order; junction bases with no gene match: 17. CDR1 and CDR2 from the germline V gene are DFQATT and SNEGSKA (reference sequence). The CDR3 runs 16 residues. Here the CDR3 reads CSAERSQGQGGNEQYF. CDR3 coding DNA: TGCAGTGCAGAACGAAGCCAGGGACAGGGTGGTAACGAGCAGTACTTC.

This clonotype was counted ten times or more. The chain uses TRBV29-1 and TRBJ2-1; D tentatively fits TRBD1 or TRBD2 (5 bases each). The CDR3 sequence is 14 residues long. Germline loops: CDR1 SQVTM, CDR2 ANQGSEA. V was shortened by 4 bases and J by 12 bases, with 22 bases between the two germline ends. CDR3 coding DNA: TGCAGCGTTGCATCATCGGGATTGGGGGTCGGGCAGTTCTTC. Translated, it gives CSVASSGLGVGQFF.

The table lists this clonotype with a few counts. A much larger clone lies one base from this, so it may be a read error. The chain has TRBV20-1 and TRBJ2-1, with TRBD2 matching over 13 bases. This CDR3 has 16 amino acids. The germline V gene encodes CDR1 DFQATT and CDR2 SNEGSKA (reference sequence). For the CDR3, the DNA is TGCAATGCTAGTTCAGAGGGGGGACTAGCGGGGAATGAGCAGTTCTTC. Translated, it gives CNASSEGGLAGNEQFF.

The sample holds a few counts of this clonotype. CDR3 DNA: TGCGCCAGCAGAGTGAGGACAGGGGGCGGAGGCTACACCTTC. Its protein product is CASRVRTGGGGYTF. The chain is built from TRBV5-1 and TRBJ1-2; 11 bases match TRBD1. After removal of 5 bases from V and 8 bases from J, the junction contained 8 bases not matched to a gene. The germline V gene encodes CDR1 SGHRS and CDR2 YFSETQ. The CDR3 has 14 amino acids. Full variable domain (rest looked up from reference TRBV5-1 and TRBJ1-2): KAGVTQTPRYLIKTRGQQVTLSCSPISGHRSVSWYQQTPGQGLQFLFEYFSETQRNKGNFPGRFSGRQFSNSRSEMNVSTLELGDSALYLCASRVRTGGGGYTFGSGTRLTVV.

This clonotype turned up a few times. A much more abundant neighbour one base away suggests this may be a read error. V usage is TRBV7-9 and J usage is TRBJ2-1; D might be TRBD1 or TRBD2, each matching 5 bases. The DNA end lines up better with TRBJ2-7; the J call may be wrong. This CDR3 is 16 amino acids long. The germline V gene has CDR1 SEHNR and CDR2 FQNEAQ (reference sequence). The CDR3 spells CASSLAGVSSYNEQYF. The CDR3 DNA is TGTGCCAGCAGCTTAGCGGGGGTAAGCTCCTACAATGAGCAGTACTTC.

This chain links TRBV5-1 with TRBJ2-3, with D maybe TRBD2 (7 bases). Per germline, CDR1 SGHRS and CDR2 YFSETQ. Between the trimmed V and J ends, which lost 7 bases and 0 bases, there was a span of 12 bases. The length of the CDR3 is 14 residues. The CDR3, as DNA: TGCGCCAGCGGGGGGGCAGGGAGCACAGATACGCAGTATTTT. The encoded protein is CASGGAGSTDTQYF. The full variable domain, completed using reference TRBV5-1 and TRBJ2-3, is KAGVTQTPRYLIKTRGQQVTLSCSPISGHRSVSWYQQTPGQGLQFLFEYFSETQRNKGNFPGRFSGRQFSNSRSEMNVSTLELGDSALYLCASGGAGSTDTQYFGPGTRLTVL.

This clonotype has a handful of counts. The chain joins TRBV6-6 to TRBJ2-2; 7 nucleotides agree with TRBD1. The J segment lost 5 bases and the V segment lost 2 bases, leaving 5 bases of the junction unmatched. Per the germline V gene, CDR1 is MNHNY and CDR2 is SVGAGI (reference sequence). The CDR3 spans 15 residues. The CDR3 nucleotides are TGTGCCAGCAGTTACCTAGCACAGGGGACCGGGGAGCTGTTTTTT. This translates into CASSYLAQGTGELFF.

V is TRBV4-2 and J is TRBJ1-1; perhaps TRBD1 as D (6 bases). This CDR3 is 13 amino acids long. V dropped 1 base and J dropped 9 bases, with 12 bases sitting between them. Germline V gives CDR1 LGHNA, CDR2 YNFKEQ. The CDR3 protein is CASSQVRQAKAFF. The CDR3 DNA sequence: TGTGCCAGCAGCCAAGTTAGACAGGCCAAAGCTTTCTTT.

This clonotype was seen many times. The V gene is TRBV27, the J gene TRBJ2-6; 9 nucleotides match TRBD1. In germline, CDR1 is MNHEY, CDR2 SMNVEV (reference sequence). Trimming cost V 1 base and J 2 bases; bases outside gene matches: 12. The CDR3 extends over 20 amino acids. The CDR3 nucleotides are TGTGCCAGCAGTTTATTGGCAACGGGACAGGGTTGGGCTGGGGCCAACGTCCTGACTTTC. Protein: CASSLLATGQGWAGANVLTF.

This clonotype was seen at least ten times. The CDR3 DNA reads as TGCGCCAGCAGCCCCCCCAGCGGGGGGGCTCACAATGAGCAGTTCTTC. This encodes CASSPPSGGAHNEQFF. The chain employs TRBV5-1 and TRBJ2-1, with 10 bases fitting TRBD2. The V and J ends lost 4 bases and 5 bases, in that order; junction bases with no gene match: 9. Germline V gives CDR1 SGHRS, CDR2 YFSETQ. CDR3 length: 16 amino acids.

This clonotype showed up many times. This chain links TRBV6-1 with TRBJ2-5, with unresolved D. This CDR3 spans 16 amino acids. Between the trimmed V and J ends, which lost 0 bases and 3 bases, there was a span of 14 bases. The V gene's germline CDR1 is MNHNS and CDR2 SASEGT. DNA for the CDR3: TGTGCCAGCAGTGAAGCACCAAGGGCCAAAGAAGAGACCCAGTACTTC. Translating it yields CASSEAPRAKEETQYF.

This clonotype was seen many times. This chain connects TRBV13 to TRBJ2-3, with D tentatively TRBD2 (6 bases). V was clipped by 2 bases and J by 6 bases, with 18 bases between them. The CDR3 consists of 16 residues. Looked up from germline, CDR1 is PRHDT and CDR2 is FYEKMQ (reference sequence). CDR3 bases: TGTGCCAGCAGCTTAAAGGAAACGGGGGTAGGGGATACGCAGTATTTT. Translated: CASSLKETGVGDTQYF. Filled out from reference TRBV13 and TRBJ2-3, the complete variable domain reads AAGVIQSPRHLIKEKRETATLKCYPIPRHDTVYWYQQGPGQDPQFLISFYEKMQSDKGSIPDRFSAQQFSDYHSELNMSSLELGDSALYFCASSLKETGVGDTQYFGPGTRLTVL.

Worth noting for this clonotype: Given a much more abundant clone one base away, this may be a read error. This rearrangement joins TRBV5-4 to TRBJ1-2, with D maybe TRBD1 (5 bases). In germline, CDR1 is SGHNT, CDR2 YYREEE (reference sequence). Trimming cost V 4 bases and J 8 bases, with 21 bases left between them. The length of the CDR3 is 15 residues. This CDR3 is CASSPPGTAAGGYTF. In DNA, the CDR3 is TGTGCCAGCAGCCCCCCCGGGACGGCCGCGGGGGGCTACACCTTC.

This clonotype was detected ten times or more. The chain carries TRBV11-2 and TRBJ2-5; D may be TRBD2 (5 bases). CDR1 and CDR2 (germline): SGHAT, FQNNGV. With 5 bases removed from V and 4 bases from J, the gap between germline ends came to 17 bases. The CDR3 has 15 amino acids. The CDR3: CASSLRGEGRETQYF. The CDR3 DNA reads TGTGCCAGCAGCCTCCGGGGAGAAGGGAGAGAGACCCAGTACTTC.

The rearrangement uses TRBV28 and TRBJ2-3; D is possibly TRBD2 (7 bases). V dropped 8 bases and J dropped 0 bases, with 21 bases sitting between them. Per the germline V gene, CDR1 is MDHEN and CDR2 is SYDVKM. There are 17 residues in the CDR3. CDR3 protein: CASRRARGGTSTDTQYF. CDR3 DNA: TGTGCCAGCCGTAGGGCCCGCGGGGGCACCAGCACAGATACGCAGTATTTT.

Regarding this clonotype: Germline and junction disagree at one end, which may indicate a read error. The chain joins TRBV7-8 to TRBJ2-5, with D perhaps given as TRBD1 or TRBD2 (5 bases each). The CDR3 loop spans 15 amino acids. CDR1 and CDR2 (germline): SGHVS, FQNEAQ. The CDR3 coding sequence is TGTGCCAGCAGCGTTGGTGACAGCGGCCAAGAGGCCCAGTACTTC. Residues: CASSVGDSGQEAQYF. The full variable domain, completed using reference TRBV7-8 and TRBJ2-5, is GAGVSQSPRYKVAKRGQDVALRCDPISGHVSLFWYQQALGQGPEFLTYFQNEAQLDKSGLPSDRFFAERPEGSVSTLKIQRTQQEDSAVYLCASSVGDSGQEAQYFGPGTRLLVL.

This clonotype has a handful of counts. The gene calls are TRBV5-1 and TRBJ1-1, with TRBD1 matching 7 bases. J was trimmed by 0 bases and V by 4 bases; bases with no gene match: 9. CDR3 length equals 16 residues. Germline loops: CDR1 SGHRS, CDR2 YFSETQ. CDR3 in amino acids: CASSGGQTHLNTEAFF. CDR3 nucleotides: TGCGCCAGCAGCGGGGGACAGACTCATCTGAACACTGAAGCTTTCTTT. The entire variable domain, with the rest obtained from reference TRBV5-1 and TRBJ1-1, is as follows: KAGVTQTPRYLIKTRGQQVTLSCSPISGHRSVSWYQQTPGQGLQFLFEYFSETQRNKGNFPGRFSGRQFSNSRSEMNVSTLELGDSALYLCASSGGQTHLNTEAFFGQGTRLTVV.

The V call is TRBV30, the J call TRBJ1-2; D not resolved. The germline gives CDR1 GTSNPN, CDR2 SVGIG (reference sequence). Trimming shortened V by 4 bases and J by 4 bases, and 19 bases separated the two germline ends. The CDR3 runs to 15 residues. CDR3: CAWTSPGRVGYGYTF. In DNA form, the CDR3 reads TGTGCCTGGACGTCCCCCGGGAGGGTTGGCTATGGCTACACCTTC.

The chain couples TRBV9 to TRBJ2-1; 9 nucleotides line up with TRBD2. Trimming took 0 bases from V and 6 from J; bases not matched to a gene: 4. Germline values: CDR1 SGDLS, CDR2 YYNGEE. The CDR3 spans 15 residues. The CDR3 DNA sequence: TGTGCCAGCAGCGTAGGGGGCGGGGGGGGCAATGAGCAGTTCTTC. Its translation is CASSVGGGGGNEQFF.

In its sample, this clonotype was seen many times. The chain combines TRBV20-1 with TRBJ2-7; 7 nucleotides align to TRBD2. V lost 6 bases to trimming and J lost 1 base; unmatched junction nucleotides: 6. The germline V gene encodes CDR1 DFQATT and CDR2 SNEGSKA (reference sequence). The CDR3 loop spans 13 amino acids. CDR3 in amino acids: CSAGGYRSYEQYF. Written as DNA, the CDR3 is TGCAGTGCCGGGGGGTACCGGTCCTACGAGCAGTACTTC.